Sequencing of this T cell receptor beta chain was carried out in a study of shared T cell receptors in the human thymus. V lost 0 bases to trimming and J lost 5 bases; unmatched junction nucleotides: 4. This CDR3 has 16 amino acids. Per germline, CDR1 KGHSH and CDR2 LQKENI. Sequenced by immunoSEQ multiplex PCR; TCRdb stores in-frame clones only, minus some. This repertoire shows hundreds of thousands of clones, 80% to 90% found once; its top ten account for about 0.0094%. These data also formed part of another study, on human thymus T cells. That work states: Immunologically healthy infants in Finland undergoing congenital heart defect surgery were the donors. During corrective heart surgery, resections were taken, and the thymus tissue came from them. What appeared biased in thymic and blood repertoires was the usage of V and J genes.

The chain recombines TRBV18 with TRBJ2-2, with 9 bases aligning to TRBD1. The sample consisted of thymocytes. This sequence was found in a boy in the first two years of life with a congenital heart defect. The CDR3 DNA sequence: TGTGCCAGCTCACCACCAGGGGACAGGGAAACCGGGGAGCTGTTTTTT. Translating gives CASSPPGDRETGELFF.